This T cell receptor beta chain was recorded in a study of blood T cell repertoires in COVID-19. Study-level information: COVID-19 samples collected from the United States, Italy and Spain covered acute and convalescent phases. The cDNA or gDNA used as material had been derived from T cells, B-cell-depleted T cells, or PBMCs.

The CDR3 loop spans 12 amino acids. V gave up 0 bases and J gave up 5 bases, with 5 bases separating them. Germline V gene data show CDR1 as SGHRS and CDR2 as YFSETQ. As processed by the authors: Amplification of reference gene primers provided the estimated nucleated cell counts. The data were produced by immunoSEQ multiplex PCR, yet TCRdb's version contains in-frame clones alone and is incomplete. V, J and clone size were drawn from that table, and D and trimming were deduced from the DNA. The sample has fewer than 200,000 clones, about 93% seen once. The TCR was taken from a man aged 45 to 65 with acute or convalescent COVID-19. The sample taken for sequencing was peripheral blood. The chain recombines TRBV5-1 with TRBJ1-2; D is undetermined. CDR3 amino acids: CASSLAGYGYTF. CDR3 in DNA: TGCGCCAGCAGCTTGGCCGGGTATGGCTACACCTTC. Full variable domain (missing parts from reference TRBV5-1 and TRBJ1-2): KAGVTQTPRYLIKTRGQQVTLSCSPISGHRSVSWYQQTPGQGLQFLFEYFSETQRNKGNFPGRFSGRQFSNSRSEMNVSTLELGDSALYLCASSLAGYGYTFGSGTRLTVV.